The text below deals with one T cell receptor (beta chain). Antigen specificity is unknown. Investigators sorted PBMCs to obtain both CD4+ and CD8+ T cells. The data belong to a study of CD8+ T cells in alopecia areata. Study outcomes and limitations: Normal skin's resident alphabeta T cells are also sequenced in scalp samples.

The junction had 10 bases not matched to a gene; V was cut back by 3 bases and J by 10 bases. Germline assignment: CDR1 SQVTM and CDR2 ANQGSEA. The CDR3 has 14 residues. TCR sequencing used cDNA made by reverse transcription of extracted RNA. Some clones are missing from TCRdb's copy, which holds only in-frame ones; the method was immunoSEQ multiplex PCR. The sample gives 98,000 or so clones, approximately 59% of which show up once; around a fifth is in the top ten. This sequence was found in a human donor in good health. The chain has TRBV29-1 and TRBJ1-1; 11 positions agree with TRBD1. Sequencing was carried out using CD8+ T cells sorted from blood. CDR3 sequence reads: CSVDWTGGASSAFF. The CDR3 DNA reads as TGCAGCGTTGATTGGACAGGGGGCGCTTCTTCAGCTTTCTTT.